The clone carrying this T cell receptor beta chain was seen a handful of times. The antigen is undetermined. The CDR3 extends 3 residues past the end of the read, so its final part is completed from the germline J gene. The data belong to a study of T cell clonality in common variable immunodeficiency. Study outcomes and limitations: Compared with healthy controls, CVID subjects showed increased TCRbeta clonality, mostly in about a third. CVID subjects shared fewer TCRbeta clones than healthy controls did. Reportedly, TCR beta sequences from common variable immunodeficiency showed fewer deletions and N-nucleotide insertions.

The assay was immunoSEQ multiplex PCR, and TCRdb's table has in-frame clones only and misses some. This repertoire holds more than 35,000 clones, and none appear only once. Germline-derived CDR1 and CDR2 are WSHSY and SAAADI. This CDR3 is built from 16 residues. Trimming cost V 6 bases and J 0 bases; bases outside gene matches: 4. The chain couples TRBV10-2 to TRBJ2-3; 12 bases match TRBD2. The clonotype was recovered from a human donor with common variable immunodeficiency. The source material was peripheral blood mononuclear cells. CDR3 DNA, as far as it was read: TGCGCCAGCAGGAGGACTAGCGGGGCTAGCACAGATACG. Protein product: CASRRTSGASTDT. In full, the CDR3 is CASRRTSGASTDTQYF.